This T cell receptor (beta chain) was retrieved from a study of T cells after posttransplantation cyclophosphamide. Comment on this clone: What it recognizes is unknown.

Trimming took off 0 bases at V and 7 bases at J, with 11 bases between the two ends. The CDR3 covers 14 residues. The germline V gene encodes CDR1 SGDLS and CDR2 YYNGEE. Generated by immunoSEQ multiplex PCR, the TCRdb table keeps only in-frame clones and is missing some. The data hold thousands of clones, with 98% observed a single time. Study-wide results and limits: Later post-transplant blood repertoires were often dominated by donor CD8+ memory clones.

The chain links TRBV9 to TRBJ2-1; D is possibly TRBD1 (5 bases). This TCR was sampled from a man aged 50 to 59 in good health, CMV-negative, and a related stem cell transplant donor. Sequenced: naive CD8+ T cells sorted from PBMCs. This chain's CDR3 is CASSVGGRDNEQFF. DNA for the CDR3: TGTGCCAGCAGCGTAGGGGGCAGGGATAATGAGCAGTTCTTC.